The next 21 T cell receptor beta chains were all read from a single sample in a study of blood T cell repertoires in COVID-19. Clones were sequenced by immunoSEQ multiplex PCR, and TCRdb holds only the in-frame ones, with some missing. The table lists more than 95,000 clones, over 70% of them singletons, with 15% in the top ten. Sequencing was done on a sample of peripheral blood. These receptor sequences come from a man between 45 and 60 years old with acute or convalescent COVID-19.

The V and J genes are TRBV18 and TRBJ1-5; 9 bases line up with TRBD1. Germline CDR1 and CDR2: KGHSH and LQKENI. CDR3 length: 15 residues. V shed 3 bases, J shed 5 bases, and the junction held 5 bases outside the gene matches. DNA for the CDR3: TGTGCCAGCTCACCGGACAGGGGAAAGGATCAGCCCCAGCATTTT. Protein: CASSPDRGKDQPQHF.

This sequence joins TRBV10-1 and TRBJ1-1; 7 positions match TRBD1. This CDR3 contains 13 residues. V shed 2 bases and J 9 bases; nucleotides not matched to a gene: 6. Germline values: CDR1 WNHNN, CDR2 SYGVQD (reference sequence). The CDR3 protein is CASSEIRQGQAFF. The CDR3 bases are TGCGCCAGCAGTGAGATCAGACAGGGCCAAGCTTTCTTT.

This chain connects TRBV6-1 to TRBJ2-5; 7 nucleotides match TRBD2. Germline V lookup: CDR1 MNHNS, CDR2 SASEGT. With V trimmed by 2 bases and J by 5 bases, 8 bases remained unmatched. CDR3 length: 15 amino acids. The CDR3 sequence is CASSESVAGVETQYF. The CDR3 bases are TGTGCCAGCAGTGAAAGTGTGGCGGGAGTTGAGACCCAGTACTTC.

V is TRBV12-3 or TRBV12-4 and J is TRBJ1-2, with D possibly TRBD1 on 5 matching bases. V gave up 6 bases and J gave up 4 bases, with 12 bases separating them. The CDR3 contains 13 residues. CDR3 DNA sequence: TGTGCCAGCAGCCTGGGGGACTTCTATGGCTACACCTTC. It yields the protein CASSLGDFYGYTF.

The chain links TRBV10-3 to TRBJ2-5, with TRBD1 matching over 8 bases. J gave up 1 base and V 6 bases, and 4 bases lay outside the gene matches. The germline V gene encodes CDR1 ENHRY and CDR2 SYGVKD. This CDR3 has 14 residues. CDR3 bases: TGTGCCATCAGCTACGGACAGGGCCAAGAGACCCAGTACTTC. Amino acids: CAISYGQGQETQYF.

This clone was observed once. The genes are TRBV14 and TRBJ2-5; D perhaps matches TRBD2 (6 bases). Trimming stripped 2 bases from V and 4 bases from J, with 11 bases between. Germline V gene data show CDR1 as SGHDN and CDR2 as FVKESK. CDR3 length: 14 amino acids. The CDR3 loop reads CASSQLFGRETQYF. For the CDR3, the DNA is TGTGCCAGCAGCCAACTATTCGGGAGAGAGACCCAGTACTTC. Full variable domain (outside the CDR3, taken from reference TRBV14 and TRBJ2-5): EAGVTQFPSHSVIEKGQTVTLRCDPISGHDNLYWYRRVMGKEIKFLLHFVKESKQDESGMPNNRFLAERTGGTYSTLKVQPAELEDSGVYFCASSQLFGRETQYFGPGTRLLVL.

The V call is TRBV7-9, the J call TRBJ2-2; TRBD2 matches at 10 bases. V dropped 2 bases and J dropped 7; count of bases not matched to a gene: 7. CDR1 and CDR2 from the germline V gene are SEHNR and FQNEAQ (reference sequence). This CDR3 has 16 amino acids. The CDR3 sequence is CASSLRTSGGGGELFF. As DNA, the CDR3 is TGTGCCAGCAGCTTACGGACTAGCGGAGGGGGCGGGGAGCTGTTTTTT.

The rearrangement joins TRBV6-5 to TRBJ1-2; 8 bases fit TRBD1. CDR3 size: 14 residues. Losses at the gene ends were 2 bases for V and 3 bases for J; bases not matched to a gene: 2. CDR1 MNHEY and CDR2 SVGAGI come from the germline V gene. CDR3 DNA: TGTGCCAGCAGTTACGGACAGGGACACTATGGCTACACCTTC. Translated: CASSYGQGHYGYTF.

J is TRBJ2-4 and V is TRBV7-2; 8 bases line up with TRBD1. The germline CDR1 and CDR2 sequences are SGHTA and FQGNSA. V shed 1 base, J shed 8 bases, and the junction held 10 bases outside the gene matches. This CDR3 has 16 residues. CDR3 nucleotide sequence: TGTGCCAGCAGCTTAGGGGTTTGGGACAGGATGGACATTCAGTACTTC. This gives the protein CASSLGVWDRMDIQYF. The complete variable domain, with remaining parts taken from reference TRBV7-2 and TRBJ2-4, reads GAGVSQSPSNKVTEKGKDVELRCDPISGHTALYWYRQSLGQGLEFLIYFQGNSAPDKSGLPSDRFSAERTGGSVSTLTIQRTQQEDSAVYLCASSLGVWDRMDIQYFGAGTRLSVL.

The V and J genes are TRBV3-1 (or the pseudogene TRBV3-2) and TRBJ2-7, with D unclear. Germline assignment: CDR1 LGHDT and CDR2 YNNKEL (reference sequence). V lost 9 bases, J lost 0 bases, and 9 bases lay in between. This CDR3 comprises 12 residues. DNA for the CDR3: TGTGCCAGTACAAGTGTCTCCTACGAGCAGTACTTC. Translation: CASTSVSYEQYF.

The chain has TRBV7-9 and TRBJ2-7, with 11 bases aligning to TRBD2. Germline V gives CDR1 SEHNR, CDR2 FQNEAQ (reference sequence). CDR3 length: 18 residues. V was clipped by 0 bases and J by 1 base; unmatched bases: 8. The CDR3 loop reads CASSLALAGEGGSYEQYF. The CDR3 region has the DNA TGTGCCAGCAGCTTAGCACTAGCGGGAGAGGGAGGGTCCTACGAGCAGTACTTC.

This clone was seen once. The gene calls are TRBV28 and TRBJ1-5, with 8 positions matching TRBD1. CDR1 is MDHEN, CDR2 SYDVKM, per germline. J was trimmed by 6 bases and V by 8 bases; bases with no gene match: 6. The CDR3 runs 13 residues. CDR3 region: CASGTGRGQPQHF. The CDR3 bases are TGTGCCAGCGGGACAGGCCGAGGTCAGCCCCAGCATTTT.

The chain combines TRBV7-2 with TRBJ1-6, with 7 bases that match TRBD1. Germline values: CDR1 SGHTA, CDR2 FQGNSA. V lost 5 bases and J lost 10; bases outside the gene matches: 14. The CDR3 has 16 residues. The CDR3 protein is CASSPRPRGAGSPLHF. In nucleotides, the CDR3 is TGTGCCAGCAGCCCTCGACCCAGGGGGGCAGGATCACCCCTCCACTTT.

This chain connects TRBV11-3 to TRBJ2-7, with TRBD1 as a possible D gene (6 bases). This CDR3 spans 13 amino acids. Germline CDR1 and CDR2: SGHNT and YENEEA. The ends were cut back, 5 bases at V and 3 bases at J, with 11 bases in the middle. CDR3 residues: CASSELQGYEQYF. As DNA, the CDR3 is TGTGCCAGCAGCGAACTACAGGGCTACGAGCAGTACTTC.

The CDR3 DNA follows: TGTGCCAGCCGGGACAGGGAAAGCTCTGGAAACACCATATATTTT. Protein: CASRDRESSGNTIYF. The chain carries TRBV19 and TRBJ1-3; 9 bases are a match to TRBD1. Losses at the gene ends were 9 bases for V and 0 bases for J; bases not matched to a gene: 6. This CDR3 is built from 15 residues. Looked up from germline, CDR1 is LNHDA and CDR2 is SQIVND (reference sequence).

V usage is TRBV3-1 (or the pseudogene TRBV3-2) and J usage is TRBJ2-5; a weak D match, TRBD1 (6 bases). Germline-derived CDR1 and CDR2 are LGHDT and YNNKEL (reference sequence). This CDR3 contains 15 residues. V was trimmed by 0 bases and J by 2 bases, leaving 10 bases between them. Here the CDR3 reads CASSQEGHTQETQYF. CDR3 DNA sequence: TGTGCCAGCAGCCAAGAGGGACACACGCAAGAGACCCAGTACTTC.

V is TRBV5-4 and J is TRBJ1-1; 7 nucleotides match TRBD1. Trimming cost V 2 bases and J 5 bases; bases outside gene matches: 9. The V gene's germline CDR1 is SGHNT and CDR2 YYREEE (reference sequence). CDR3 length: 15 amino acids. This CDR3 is CASSFSTGPKTEAFF. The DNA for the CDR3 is TGTGCCAGCAGCTTCTCGACAGGGCCGAAGACTGAAGCTTTCTTT.

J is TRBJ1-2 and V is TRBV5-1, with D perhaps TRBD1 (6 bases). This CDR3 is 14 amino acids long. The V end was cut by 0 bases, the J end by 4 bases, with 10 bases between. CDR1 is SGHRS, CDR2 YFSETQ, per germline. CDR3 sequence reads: CASSLEGVRYGYTF. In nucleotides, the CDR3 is TGCGCCAGCAGCTTGGAGGGGGTACGCTATGGCTACACCTTC.

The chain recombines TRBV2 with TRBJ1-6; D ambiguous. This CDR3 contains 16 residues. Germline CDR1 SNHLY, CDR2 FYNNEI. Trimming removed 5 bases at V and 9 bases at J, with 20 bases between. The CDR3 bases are TGTGCCAGCAGTCCCTTGGCCGGGAGAAAAGGTTCACCCCTCCACTTT. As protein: CASSPLAGRKGSPLHF.

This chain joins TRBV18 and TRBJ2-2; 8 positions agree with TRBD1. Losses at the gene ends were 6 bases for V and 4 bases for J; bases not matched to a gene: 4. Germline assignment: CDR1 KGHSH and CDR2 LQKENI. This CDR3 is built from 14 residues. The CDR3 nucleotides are TGTGCCAGCTCTGGACAGGGCGGCACCGGGGAGCTGTTTTTT. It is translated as CASSGQGGTGELFF.

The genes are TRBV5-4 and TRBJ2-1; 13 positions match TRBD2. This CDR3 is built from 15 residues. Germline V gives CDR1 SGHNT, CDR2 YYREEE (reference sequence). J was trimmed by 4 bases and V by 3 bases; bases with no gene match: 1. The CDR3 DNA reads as TGTGCCAGCAGCTCGGGACTAGCGGGATACAATGAGCAGTTCTTC. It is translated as CASSSGLAGYNEQFF.